One T cell receptor beta chain is described in this entry. No antigen is known for it. The CDR3 length is 15 residues. Per the germline V gene, CDR1 is ENHRY and CDR2 is SYGVKD. V was cut by 3 bases and J by 0 bases, with 9 bases left in between. The data are from a study of T cells in Graves' hyperthyroidism and ophthalmopathy. Template material for amplifying TCR beta CDR3 regions consisted of RNA transcripts. The HTBI primer set served for first-round RT-PCR of the TCR CDR3. TCRdb re-called the multiplex PCR reads through MiXCR, storing one row per CDR3 protein. The data show about 600,000 distinct CDR3 sequences, 16% seen once. Study-wide points: Ophthalmopathy was told apart from stable hyperthyroidism by a 13 V-J model. In the blood, most expanded thyroid clonotypes above 0.001 appeared as well.

Exclusions: uncontrolled infection, other autoimmune disease, pregnancy, lactation. From approximately 9.1 ml of fresh peripheral blood, PBMCs were isolated. Sequenced: blood. The rearrangement joins TRBV10-3 to TRBJ1-5; D gene ambiguous. The TCR originated in a woman aged 40 to 55 with Graves' ophthalmopathy. The CDR3 DNA sequence: TGTGCCATCAGTGAATCCGGGTATAGCAATCAGCCCCAGCATTTT. Its translation: CAISESGYSNQPQHF.